This TCR beta chain is drawn from a study of response to subunit inactivated influenza vaccine. TCRdb analysed the RT-PCR reads with MiXCR anew, one entry per CDR3 protein. The sample has hundreds of thousands of distinct CDR3 sequences, around 14% seen once; the top ten hold approximately 7%. With 7 bases removed from V and 3 bases from J, the gap between germline ends came to 15 bases. Germline-derived CDR1 and CDR2 are SQVTM and ANQGSEA. This CDR3 contains 14 residues. This clonotype came up a few times. Its specificity is not known. Findings and caveats of the study: New T cells are recruited in small numbers by each seasonal influenza vaccination, according to the authors' suggestion.

V gene TRBV29-1 combines with J gene TRBJ2-2; D might be TRBD1 (6 bases). The sample here was PBMCs from blood, taken around 14 days before vaccination. The TCR sequence derives from a man between 50 and 59 years old who received an inactivated influenza vaccine. This CDR3 reads CSAQQGLDTGELFF. In DNA form, the CDR3 reads TGCAGCGCCCAACAGGGATTGGACACCGGGGAGCTGTTTTTT.